Shown below are 30 T cell receptor beta chains from a single sample sequenced in a study of cytomegalovirus exposure and HLA in healthy donors (dated by TCRdb to about 2017). Library creation used the immunoSEQ multiplex PCR assay. For the multiplex PCR, a mixture combining 60 forward primers for TCR Vbeta segments and 13 reverse primers for TCR Jbeta segments was used. Entries here come from immuneACCESS through TCRdb and include only in-frame sequences with V and J called. Some clones fail to appear in such tables; in the studies checked, an unresolved V gene covers under half of the shortfall, and the cause of the remainder is unknown. Across this sample there are about 190,000 clones, with under 80% seen only once. Together, the top ten hold over 4% of the sample. Sequencing was carried out using PBMCs. These receptors all come from a man aged 25 to 40 in good health and CMV-seropositive.

This rearrangement joins TRBV5-1 to TRBJ2-2, with D maybe TRBD1 (6 bases). The CDR3 has 15 amino acids. The germline V gene has CDR1 SGHRS and CDR2 YFSETQ. V was cut by 4 bases and J by 5 bases, with 15 bases left in between. DNA of the CDR3: TGCGCCAGCAGCCCAGACGGACAGACAACCGGGGAGCTGTTTTTT. It yields the protein CASSPDGQTTGELFF.

The chain joins TRBV19 to TRBJ2-3; 7 positions match TRBD1. CDR1 is LNHDA and CDR2 is SQIVND in the germline V gene (reference sequence). CDR3 size: 15 residues. Losses at the gene ends were 5 bases for V and 0 bases for J; bases not matched to a gene: 5. The CDR3 bases are TGTGCCAGTAGTTTGGCAGGGGGTAGCACAGATACGCAGTATTTT. This translates into CASSLAGGSTDTQYF.

This sequence joins TRBV10-3 and TRBJ2-7; TRBD1 agrees at 8 bases. CDR3 length: 13 residues. J lost 7 bases, V lost 7 bases, and 9 bases had no gene match. The V gene's germline CDR1 is ENHRY and CDR2 SYGVKD. The CDR3 sequence is CAINGRGPGEQYF. The DNA of the CDR3 is TGTGCCATCAACGGCAGGGGGCCGGGGGAGCAGTACTTC.

In its sample, this clone was seen a few times. The V gene is TRBV11-2, the J gene TRBJ2-7, with TRBD1 matching over 7 bases. CDR1 and CDR2 from the germline V gene are SGHAT and FQNNGV. V was pared by 5 bases and J by 4 bases, with 11 bases of the junction left unmatched. CDR3 length equals 15 residues. The CDR3 reads CASSPSGTANYEQYF. The CDR3 DNA follows: TGTGCCAGCAGCCCTTCCGGGACAGCCAATTACGAGCAGTACTTC.

Only one count was recorded for this clone. V is TRBV5-5 and J is TRBJ2-7; 11 nucleotides agree with TRBD2. CDR3 length: 15 amino acids. CDR1 and CDR2 (germline): SGHKS, YYEKEE (reference sequence). V gave up 4 bases and J gave up 2 bases; unmatched junction bases: 5. CDR3 region: CASSLIAGGPYEQYF. The CDR3 DNA sequence: TGTGCCAGCAGCCTGATAGCGGGAGGGCCCTACGAGCAGTACTTC. Drawing the rest from reference TRBV5-5 and TRBJ2-7, the complete variable domain is DAGVTQSPTHLIKTRGQQVTLRCSPISGHKSVSWYQQVLGQGPQFIFQYYEKEERGRGNFPDRFSARQFPNYSSELNVNALLLGDSALYLCASSLIAGGPYEQYFGPGTRLTVT.

As regards this clone: An end of the junction does not agree with germline; a read error may underlie this. The rearrangement joins TRBV6-9 to TRBJ2-7; D is ambiguous. This CDR3 comprises 10 residues. The germline gives CDR1 MNHGY, CDR2 SVAAGI. The CDR3: CASSSFEQYF. In nucleotides, the CDR3 is TGTGCCAGCAGTTCCTTCGAGCAGTACTTC.

This clone showed up just a few times. The chain links TRBV28 to TRBJ2-5; 7 bases align to TRBD2. Trimming removed 2 bases from V and 6 bases from J; junction bases left unmatched: 9. This CDR3 has 15 residues. CDR1 is MDHEN and CDR2 is SYDVKM in the germline V gene. CDR3 sequence reads: CASSLAWGGEKTQYF. CDR3 DNA sequence: TGTGCCAGCAGTTTAGCCTGGGGGGGGGAGAAGACCCAGTACTTC. Looking up the rest from reference TRBV28 and TRBJ2-5 gives the full variable domain: DVKVTQSSRYLVKRTGEKVFLECVQDMDHENMFWYRQDPGLGLRLIYFSYDVKMKEKGDIPEGYSVSREKKERFSLILESASTNQTSMYLCASSLAWGGEKTQYFGPGTRLLVL.

V and J are TRBV5-1 and TRBJ2-2; TRBD2 is a possible D gene (5 bases). The CDR3 loop spans 16 amino acids. Germline V gene data show CDR1 as SGHRS and CDR2 as YFSETQ. V lost 0 bases, J lost 5 bases, and 14 bases lay in between. The chain's CDR3 is CASSLVPGSATGELFF. CDR3 DNA sequence: TGCGCCAGCAGCTTGGTCCCGGGATCGGCGACCGGGGAGCTGTTTTTT.

The rearrangement uses TRBV2 and TRBJ2-1; D is perhaps TRBD2 (5 bases). V was pared by 6 bases and J by 1 base, with 7 bases between. CDR3 length: 13 amino acids. Germline loops: CDR1 SNHLY, CDR2 FYNNEI. The CDR3 protein is CASREDSYNEQFF. For the CDR3, the DNA is TGTGCCAGCAGGGAGGATTCCTACAATGAGCAGTTCTTC.

DNA of the CDR3: TGTGCCAGCAGCCAGGGACTAGCGGGAATGACAGATACGCAGTATTTT. It translates to CASSQGLAGMTDTQYF. V and J are TRBV5-6 and TRBJ2-3; 13 bases match TRBD2. Trimming removed 4 bases from V and 3 bases from J; junction bases left unmatched: 5. The V gene's germline CDR1 is SGHDT and CDR2 YYEEEE. The CDR3 extends over 16 amino acids.

V is TRBV7-3 and J is TRBJ2-7; 8 bases are a match to TRBD1. CDR1 and CDR2 (germline): SGHTA, FQGTGA. With V trimmed by 7 bases and J by 2 bases, 19 bases remained unmatched. CDR3 length: 18 residues. The CDR3 sequence is CASNTKGPEGQAAYEQYF. The CDR3 bases are TGTGCCAGCAACACTAAGGGACCCGAGGGACAGGCAGCCTACGAGCAGTACTTC.

CDR3: CASSGTQQGEGSEAFF. CDR3 nucleotides: TGTGCCAGCAGCGGAACCCAACAGGGGGAGGGTTCTGAAGCTTTCTTT. J is TRBJ1-1 and V is TRBV7-4; the match to TRBD1 covers 8 bases. Germline V CDR1 and CDR2: SGHVT, SQSDAQ. The CDR3 loop spans 16 amino acids. The ends lost 5 bases at V and 6 bases at J; junction bases unmatched: 14.

This chain uses TRBV4-1 with TRBJ2-2; 11 bases are shared with TRBD2. Germline V gene lookup returns CDR1 MGHRA and CDR2 YSYEKL. The CDR3 spans 17 residues. Trimming at V came to 0 bases and at J to 8 bases, leaving 8 bases not matched to a gene. As DNA, the CDR3 is TGCGCCAGCAGCCAAGATCCCCCGGGACTAGCGGTAGGGGAGCTGTTTTTT. Amino acids: CASSQDPPGLAVGELFF.

In this sample, this clone turned up a few times. J is TRBJ2-7 and V is TRBV29-1; 8 nucleotides line up with TRBD2. CDR3 length: 13 residues. J was trimmed by 0 bases and V by 4 bases; bases with no gene match: 2. Germline V lookup: CDR1 SQVTM, CDR2 ANQGSEA. The CDR3 nucleotides are TGCAGCGTTGTTAGCGGGAACTCCTACGAGCAGTACTTC. This translates into CSVVSGNSYEQYF.

This chain links TRBV11-2 with TRBJ2-7, with TRBD2 matching 11 bases. V dropped 6 bases and J dropped 3; count of bases not matched to a gene: 7. Germline values: CDR1 SGHAT, CDR2 FQNNGV. This CDR3 is built from 15 residues. The DNA of the CDR3 is TGTGCCAGCAGGCGGCCCGGGACTAGCGGCTACGAGCAGTACTTC. Residues: CASRRPGTSGYEQYF.

This chain uses TRBV4-3 with TRBJ2-1; 9 bases align to TRBD1. The CDR3 runs to 13 residues. CDR1 is LGHNA and CDR2 is YSLEER in the germline V gene. V shed 3 bases and J 8 bases; nucleotides not matched to a gene: 2. Here the CDR3 reads CASSHGQGYEQFF. The CDR3 nucleotides read TGCGCCAGCAGCCACGGACAGGGGTATGAGCAGTTCTTC.

The chain uses TRBV5-4 and TRBJ2-7; 7 nucleotides agree with TRBD1. Germline values: CDR1 SGHNT, CDR2 YYREEE (reference sequence). The V segment lost 1 base and the J segment 3 bases; nucleotides outside the gene matches: 7. The CDR3 totals 15 residues. CDR3 DNA: TGTGCCAGCAGCTTGCGTCAGGGGGTGGACTACGAGCAGTACTTC. Translation gives CASSLRQGVDYEQYF.

The chain recombines TRBV7-9 with TRBJ2-1; TRBD2 agrees at 7 bases. V trimming: 3 bases; J trimming: 7 bases; junction bases outside the gene matches: 9. This CDR3 contains 15 residues. In germline, CDR1 is SEHNR, CDR2 FQNEAQ (reference sequence). CDR3 sequence: CASSFSSGTLNEQFF. The CDR3 nucleotides read TGTGCCAGCAGCTTTTCTAGCGGTACTTTAAATGAGCAGTTCTTC.

The chain is built from TRBV7-3 and TRBJ2-1; D is ambiguous. CDR1 and CDR2 (germline): SGHTA, FQGTGA. Deletions cut 0 bases from V and 10 bases from J, with 16 bases between. This CDR3 region has 15 residues. The CDR3 DNA sequence: TGTGCCAGCAGCTTAACGCGCGACCCAGGTCGGGAGCAGTTCTTC. Protein product: CASSLTRDPGREQFF.

The chain carries TRBV11-3 and TRBJ2-7, with D maybe TRBD1 (6 bases). The CDR3 runs to 14 residues. The germline CDR1 and CDR2 sequences are SGHNT and YENEEA. The V and J ends lost 5 bases and 0 bases respectively, with 11 bases between them. CDR3 residues: CASSTGQSSYEQYF. The DNA for the CDR3 is TGTGCCAGCAGCACAGGACAGAGCTCCTACGAGCAGTACTTC.

The chain uses TRBV20-1 and TRBJ1-1; D is ambiguous. The CDR3 has 11 residues. The germline V gene has CDR1 DFQATT and CDR2 SNEGSKA (reference sequence). CDR3: CRGGSGTEAFF. CDR3 in DNA: TGCAGGGGCGGGTCGGGTACTGAAGCTTTCTTT.

V is TRBV7-2 and J is TRBJ2-7; TRBD2 matches at 10 bases. Germline V CDR1 and CDR2: SGHTA, FQGNSA. The CDR3 is made up of 15 amino acids. J lost 2 bases, V lost 3 bases, and 4 bases had no gene match. The CDR3 nucleotides read TGTGCCAGCAGCTTGACCAGCGGGGGGGCCTACGAGCAGTACTTC. Its translation: CASSLTSGGAYEQYF.

This chain links TRBV7-2 with TRBJ2-1, with D maybe TRBD1 (6 bases). The CDR3 length is 12 residues. Between the trimmed V and J ends, which lost 5 bases and 10 bases, there was a span of 12 bases. Germline V gene data show CDR1 as SGHTA and CDR2 as FQGNSA. The CDR3 sequence: CASSPRQEEQFF. DNA for the CDR3: TGTGCCAGCAGCCCCAGACAGGAAGAGCAGTTCTTC.

The chain recombines TRBV19 with TRBJ2-7; TRBD2 might be the D (5 bases). V lost 1 base and J lost 0, with 13 bases in between. Germline V lookup: CDR1 LNHDA, CDR2 SQIVND (reference sequence). The CDR3 has 16 residues. In DNA, the CDR3 is TGTGCCAGTAGTATAGGAGGAGGCGGAAGCTCCTACGAGCAGTACTTC. The encoded protein is CASSIGGGGSSYEQYF.

V is TRBV7-9 and J is TRBJ1-6; 8 nucleotides match TRBD1. This CDR3 contains 16 residues. With V trimmed by 3 bases and J by 9 bases, 10 bases remained unmatched. Germline V lookup: CDR1 SEHNR, CDR2 FQNEAQ (reference sequence). CDR3 sequence (DNA): TGTGCCAGCAGCTTGGGACCCCGGGACAGGTCTTCACCCCTCCACTTT. It specifies CASSLGPRDRSSPLHF.

The chain employs TRBV28 and TRBJ1-4, with D tentatively TRBD1 (5 bases). This CDR3 is built from 13 residues. V lost 2 bases and J 8 bases, leaving 9 bases between the germline ends. From germline, CDR1 is MDHEN and CDR2 SYDVKM. CDR3 loop: CASSLGRGEKLFF. CDR3 DNA sequence: TGTGCCAGCAGTTTAGGGAGGGGAGAAAAACTGTTTTTT. Based on the CDR3 plus reference TRBV28 and TRBJ1-4, the full variable domain is DVKVTQSSRYLVKRTGEKVFLECVQDMDHENMFWYRQDPGLGLRLIYFSYDVKMKEKGDIPEGYSVSREKKERFSLILESASTNQTSMYLCASSLGRGEKLFFGSGTQLSVL.

The gene calls are TRBV27 and TRBJ2-3; D uncertain. In germline, CDR1 is MNHEY, CDR2 SMNVEV (reference sequence). Trimming stripped 6 bases from V and 0 bases from J, with 4 bases between. The CDR3 runs to 12 residues. The CDR3 DNA sequence: TGTGCCAGCAGGTCTAGCACAGATACGCAGTATTTT. Protein: CASRSSTDTQYF.

Only one count was recorded for this clone. This sequence joins TRBV4-1 and TRBJ2-3, with D possibly TRBD1 on 5 matching bases. The ends were cut back, 4 bases at V and 1 base at J, with 18 bases in the middle. This CDR3 spans 17 amino acids. Germline V gene sequence: CDR1 MGHRA, CDR2 YSYEKL. The CDR3 sequence: CASSPLLQVFGTDTQYF. The DNA for the CDR3 is TGCGCCAGCAGCCCACTACTACAGGTTTTTGGCACAGATACGCAGTATTTT.

The chain combines TRBV14 with TRBJ2-7, with a possible D match to TRBD1 (6 bases). This CDR3 region has 16 residues. V was pared by 4 bases and J by 2 bases, with 18 bases between. Germline V lookup: CDR1 SGHDN, CDR2 FVKESK. The CDR3 here is CASSLLGSTGTYEQYF. CDR3 in DNA: TGTGCCAGCAGCCTCCTAGGATCAACAGGGACCTACGAGCAGTACTTC.

This clone came up a few times. Written as DNA, the CDR3 is TGCGCCAGCAGCCCTATGGGAACAGGGAGACAGGAGACCCAGTACTTC. Its protein is CASSPMGTGRQETQYF. The V and J genes are TRBV5-1 and TRBJ2-5, with D tentatively TRBD1 (6 bases). The CDR3 runs to 16 residues. The germline V and J ends were trimmed by 4 bases and 5 bases, with 21 bases remaining between them. Germline V gives CDR1 SGHRS, CDR2 YFSETQ.